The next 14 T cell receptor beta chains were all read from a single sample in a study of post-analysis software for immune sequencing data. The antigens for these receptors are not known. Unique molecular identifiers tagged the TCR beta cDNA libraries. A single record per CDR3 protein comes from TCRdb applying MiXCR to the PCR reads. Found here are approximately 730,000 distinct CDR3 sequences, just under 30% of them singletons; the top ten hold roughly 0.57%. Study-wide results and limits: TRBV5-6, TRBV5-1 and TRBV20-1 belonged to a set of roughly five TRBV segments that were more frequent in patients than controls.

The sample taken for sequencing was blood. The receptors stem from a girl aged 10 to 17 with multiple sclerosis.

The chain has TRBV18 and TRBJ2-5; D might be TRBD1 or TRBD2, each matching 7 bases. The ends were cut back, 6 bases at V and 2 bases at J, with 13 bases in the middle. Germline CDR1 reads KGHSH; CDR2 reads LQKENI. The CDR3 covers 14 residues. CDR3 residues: CASSERGQQETQYF. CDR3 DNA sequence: TGTGCCAGCTCCGAGCGGGGACAGCAAGAGACCCAGTACTTC.

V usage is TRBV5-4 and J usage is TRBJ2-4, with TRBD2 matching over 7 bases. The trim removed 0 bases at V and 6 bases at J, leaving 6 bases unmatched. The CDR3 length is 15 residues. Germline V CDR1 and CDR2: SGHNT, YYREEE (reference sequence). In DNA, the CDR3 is TGTGCCAGCAGCTTGGTGGGGAGGGACGGAAACATTCAGTACTTC. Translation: CASSLVGRDGNIQYF.

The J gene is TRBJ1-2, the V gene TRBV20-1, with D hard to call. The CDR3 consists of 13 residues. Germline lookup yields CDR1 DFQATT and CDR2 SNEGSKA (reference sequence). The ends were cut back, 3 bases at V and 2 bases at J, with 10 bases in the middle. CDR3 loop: CSASLPQNYGYTF. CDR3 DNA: TGCAGTGCTAGTCTACCGCAGAACTATGGCTACACCTTC.

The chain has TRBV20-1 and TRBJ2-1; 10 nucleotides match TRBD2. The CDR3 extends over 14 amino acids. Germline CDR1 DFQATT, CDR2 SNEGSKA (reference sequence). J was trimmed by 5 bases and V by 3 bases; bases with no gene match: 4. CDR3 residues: CSARLAGDHNEQFF. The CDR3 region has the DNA TGCAGTGCTAGGCTAGCGGGGGACCACAATGAGCAGTTCTTC.

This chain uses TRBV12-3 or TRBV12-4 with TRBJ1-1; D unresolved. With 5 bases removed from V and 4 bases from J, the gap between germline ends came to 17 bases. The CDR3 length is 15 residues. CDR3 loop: CASSATGLEGTEAFF. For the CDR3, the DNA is TGTGCCAGCAGTGCTACGGGCCTCGAGGGCACTGAAGCTTTCTTT.

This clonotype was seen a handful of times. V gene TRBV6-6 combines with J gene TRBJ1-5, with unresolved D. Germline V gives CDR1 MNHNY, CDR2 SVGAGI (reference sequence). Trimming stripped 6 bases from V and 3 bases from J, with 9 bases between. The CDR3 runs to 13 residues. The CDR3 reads CASSQKSNQPQHF. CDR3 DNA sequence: TGTGCCAGCAGCCAGAAGTCCAATCAGCCCCAGCATTTT.

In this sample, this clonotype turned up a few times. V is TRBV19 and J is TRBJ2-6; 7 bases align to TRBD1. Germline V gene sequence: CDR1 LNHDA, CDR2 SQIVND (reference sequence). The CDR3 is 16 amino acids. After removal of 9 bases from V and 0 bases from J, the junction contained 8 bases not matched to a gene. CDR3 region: CASKIWDSSGANVLTF. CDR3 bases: TGTGCCAGCAAGATTTGGGACAGCTCTGGGGCCAACGTCCTGACTTTC.

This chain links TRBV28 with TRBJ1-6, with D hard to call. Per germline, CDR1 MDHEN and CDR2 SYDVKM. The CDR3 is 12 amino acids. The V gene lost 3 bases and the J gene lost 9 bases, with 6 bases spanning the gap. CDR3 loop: CASSFISSPLHF. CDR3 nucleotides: TGTGCCAGCAGTTTTATTAGTTCACCCCTCCACTTT.

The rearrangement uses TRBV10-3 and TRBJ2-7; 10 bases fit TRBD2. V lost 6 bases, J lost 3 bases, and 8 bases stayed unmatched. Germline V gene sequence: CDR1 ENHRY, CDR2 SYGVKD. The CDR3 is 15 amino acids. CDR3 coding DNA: TGTGCCATCAGGGACCCCGGGACTAGCGTCTACGAGCAGTACTTC. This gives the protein CAIRDPGTSVYEQYF.

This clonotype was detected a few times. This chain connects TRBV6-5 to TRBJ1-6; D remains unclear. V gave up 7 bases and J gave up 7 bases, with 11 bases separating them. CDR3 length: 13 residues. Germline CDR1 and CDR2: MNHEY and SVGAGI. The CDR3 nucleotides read TGTGCCAGCACCAGGACGCCAAATTCACCCCTCCACTTT. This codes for CASTRTPNSPLHF.

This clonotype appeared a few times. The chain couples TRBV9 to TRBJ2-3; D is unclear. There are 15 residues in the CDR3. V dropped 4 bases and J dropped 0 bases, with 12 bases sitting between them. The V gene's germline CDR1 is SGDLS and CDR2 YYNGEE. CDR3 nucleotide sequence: TGTGCCAGCAGCCCCCAGGCCACTAGCACAGATACGCAGTATTTT. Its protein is CASSPQATSTDTQYF.

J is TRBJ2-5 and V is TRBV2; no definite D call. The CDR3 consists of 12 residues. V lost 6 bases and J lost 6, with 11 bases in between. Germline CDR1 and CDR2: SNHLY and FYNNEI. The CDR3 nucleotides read TGTGCCAGCAGCTTATATATGAAGACCCAGTACTTC. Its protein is CASSLYMKTQYF. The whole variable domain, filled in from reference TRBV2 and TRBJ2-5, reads EPEVTQTPSHQVTQMGQEVILRCVPISNHLYFYWYRQILGQKVEFLVSFYNNEISEKSEIFDDQFSVERPDGSNFTLKIRSTKLEDSAMYFCASSLYMKTQYFGPGTRLLVL.

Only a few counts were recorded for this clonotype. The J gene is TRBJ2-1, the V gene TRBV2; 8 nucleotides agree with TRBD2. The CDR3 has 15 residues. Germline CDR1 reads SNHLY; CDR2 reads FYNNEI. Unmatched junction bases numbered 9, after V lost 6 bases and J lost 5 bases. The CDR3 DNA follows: TGTGCCAGCAGGGCTCGGGGGGGCCCCAACAATGAGCAGTTCTTC. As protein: CASRARGGPNNEQFF.

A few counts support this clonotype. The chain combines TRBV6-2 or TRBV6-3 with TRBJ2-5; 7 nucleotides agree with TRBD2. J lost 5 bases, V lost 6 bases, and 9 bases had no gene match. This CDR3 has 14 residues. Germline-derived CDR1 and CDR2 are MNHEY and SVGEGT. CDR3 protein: CASSSWGGRETQYF. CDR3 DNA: TGTGCCAGCAGCTCCTGGGGGGGACGGGAGACCCAGTACTTC.